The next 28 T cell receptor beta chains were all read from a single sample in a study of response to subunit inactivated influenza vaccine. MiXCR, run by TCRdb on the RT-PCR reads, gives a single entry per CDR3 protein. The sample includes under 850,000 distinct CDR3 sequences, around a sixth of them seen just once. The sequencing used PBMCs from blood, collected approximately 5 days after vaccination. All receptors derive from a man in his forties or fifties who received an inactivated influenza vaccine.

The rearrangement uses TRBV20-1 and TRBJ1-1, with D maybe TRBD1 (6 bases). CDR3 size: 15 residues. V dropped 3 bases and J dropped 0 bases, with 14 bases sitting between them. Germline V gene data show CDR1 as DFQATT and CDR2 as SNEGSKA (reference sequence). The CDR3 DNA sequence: TGCAGTGCTAGTGGGGGCAGCCACATGAACACTGAAGCTTTCTTT. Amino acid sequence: CSASGGSHMNTEAFF.

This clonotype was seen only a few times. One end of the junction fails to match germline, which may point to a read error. The CDR3 DNA sequence: TGCGCGAGGGGGCACGAGCAGTACTTC. The encoded protein is CARGHEQYF. This chain uses TRBV6-4 with TRBJ2-7; 7 positions agree with TRBD1. The CDR3 contains 9 residues. Germline-derived CDR1 and CDR2 are MRHNA and SNTAGT.

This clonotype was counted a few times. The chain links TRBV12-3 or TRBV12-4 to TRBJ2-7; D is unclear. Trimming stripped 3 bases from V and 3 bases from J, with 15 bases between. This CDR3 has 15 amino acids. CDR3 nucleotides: TGTGCCAGCAGTTTTAAGTGGTATGGGGACTACGAGCAGTACTTC. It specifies CASSFKWYGDYEQYF.

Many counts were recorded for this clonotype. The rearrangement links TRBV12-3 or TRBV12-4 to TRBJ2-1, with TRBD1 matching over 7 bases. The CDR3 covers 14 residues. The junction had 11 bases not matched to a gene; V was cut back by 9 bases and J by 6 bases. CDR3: CASWQDRLFNEQFF. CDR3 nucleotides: TGTGCCAGTTGGCAGGACAGGTTATTCAATGAGCAGTTCTTC.

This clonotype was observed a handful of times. DNA of the CDR3: TGCAGCGTTCAGAGTTCTGGGGCCAACGTCCTGACTTTC. It specifies CSVQSSGANVLTF. The chain employs TRBV29-1 and TRBJ2-6; D gene uncertain. In germline, CDR1 is SQVTM, CDR2 ANQGSEA. The CDR3 loop spans 13 amino acids. Trimming removed 5 bases at V and 1 base at J, with 6 bases between.

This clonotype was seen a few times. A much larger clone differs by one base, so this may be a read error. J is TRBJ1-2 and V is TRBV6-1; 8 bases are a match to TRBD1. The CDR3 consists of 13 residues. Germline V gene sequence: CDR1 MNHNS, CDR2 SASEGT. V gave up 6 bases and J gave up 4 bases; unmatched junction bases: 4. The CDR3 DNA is TGTGCCAGCAGGATAACAGGGGGCTATGGCTACACCTTC. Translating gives CASRITGGYGYTF.

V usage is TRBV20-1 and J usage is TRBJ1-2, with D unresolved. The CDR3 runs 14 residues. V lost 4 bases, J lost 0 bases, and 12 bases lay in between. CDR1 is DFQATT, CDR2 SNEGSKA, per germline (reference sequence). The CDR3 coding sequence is TGCAGTGCTAATCGGGGAGGCACTAACTATGGCTACACCTTC. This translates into CSANRGGTNYGYTF.

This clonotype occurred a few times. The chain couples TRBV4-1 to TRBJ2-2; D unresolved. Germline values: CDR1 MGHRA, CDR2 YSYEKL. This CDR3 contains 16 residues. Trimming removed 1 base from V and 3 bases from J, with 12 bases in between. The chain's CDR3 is CASSQGSGPDTGELFF. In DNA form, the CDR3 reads TGCGCCAGCAGCCAAGGGTCTGGGCCTGACACCGGGGAGCTGTTTTTT.

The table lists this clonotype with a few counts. CDR3 sequence (DNA): TGTGCCAGCTCACCCCGACGGGGCAGGAGGACTGAAGCTTTCTTT. The encoded protein is CASSPRRGRRTEAFF. The rearrangement uses TRBV18 and TRBJ1-1, with D maybe TRBD1 (5 bases). The germline V gene has CDR1 KGHSH and CDR2 LQKENI. Trimming left V 3 bases short and J 5 bases short, with 16 bases between. This CDR3 contains 15 residues.

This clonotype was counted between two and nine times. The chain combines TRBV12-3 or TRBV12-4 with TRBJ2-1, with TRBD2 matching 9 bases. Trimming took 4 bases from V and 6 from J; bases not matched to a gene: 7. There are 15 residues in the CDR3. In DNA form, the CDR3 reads TGTGCCAGCAGTTCCCGGGGCGGGGGGGCCAATGAGCAGTTCTTC. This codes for CASSSRGGGANEQFF.

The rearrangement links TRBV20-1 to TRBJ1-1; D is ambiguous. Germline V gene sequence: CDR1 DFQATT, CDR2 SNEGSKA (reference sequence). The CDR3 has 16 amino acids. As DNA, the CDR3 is TGCAGGGTCTCCAGAGGTGTGTCACGGAGGAACACTGAAGCTTTCTTT. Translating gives CRVSRGVSRRNTEAFF.

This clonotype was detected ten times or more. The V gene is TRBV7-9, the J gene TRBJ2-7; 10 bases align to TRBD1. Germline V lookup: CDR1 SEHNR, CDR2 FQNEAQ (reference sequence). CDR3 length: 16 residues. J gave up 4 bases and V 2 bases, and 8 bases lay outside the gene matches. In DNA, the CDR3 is TGTGCCAGCAGCTTACGTTCAGGACAGGGGGTTTACGAGCAGTACTTC. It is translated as CASSLRSGQGVYEQYF.

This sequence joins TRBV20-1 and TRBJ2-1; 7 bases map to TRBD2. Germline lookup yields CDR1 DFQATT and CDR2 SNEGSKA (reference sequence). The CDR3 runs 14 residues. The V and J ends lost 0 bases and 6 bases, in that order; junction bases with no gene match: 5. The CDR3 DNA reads TGCAGTGCTAGAGAGGGGGGGTTGGGCAATGAGCAGTTCTTC. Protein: CSAREGGLGNEQFF.

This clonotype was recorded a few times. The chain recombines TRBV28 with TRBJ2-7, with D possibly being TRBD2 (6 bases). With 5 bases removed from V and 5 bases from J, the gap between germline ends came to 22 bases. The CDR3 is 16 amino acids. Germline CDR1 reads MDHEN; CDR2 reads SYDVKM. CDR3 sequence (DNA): TGTGCCAGCAGTCTACGATATAGCGGAGGGGCGGACGAGCAGTACTTC. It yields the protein CASSLRYSGGADEQYF. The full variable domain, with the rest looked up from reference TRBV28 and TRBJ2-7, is DVKVTQSSRYLVKRTGEKVFLECVQDMDHENMFWYRQDPGLGLRLIYFSYDVKMKEKGDIPEGYSVSREKKERFSLILESASTNQTSMYLCASSLRYSGGADEQYFGPGTRLTVT.

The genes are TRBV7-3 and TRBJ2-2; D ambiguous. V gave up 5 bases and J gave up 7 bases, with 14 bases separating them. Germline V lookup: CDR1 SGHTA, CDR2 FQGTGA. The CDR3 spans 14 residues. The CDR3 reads CASSPYAVGGELFF. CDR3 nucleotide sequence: TGTGCCAGCAGCCCATATGCAGTTGGCGGGGAGCTGTTTTTT.

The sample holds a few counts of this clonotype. CDR3 amino acids: CASSSPGFGANEKLFF. The CDR3 coding sequence is TGCGCCAGCAGCTCGCCGGGGTTCGGAGCTAATGAAAAACTGTTTTTT. This sequence joins TRBV5-1 and TRBJ1-4; D remains ambiguous. The V gene lost 3 bases and the J gene lost 3 bases, with 15 bases spanning the gap. The germline CDR1 and CDR2 sequences are SGHRS and YFSETQ. The CDR3 length is 16 residues.

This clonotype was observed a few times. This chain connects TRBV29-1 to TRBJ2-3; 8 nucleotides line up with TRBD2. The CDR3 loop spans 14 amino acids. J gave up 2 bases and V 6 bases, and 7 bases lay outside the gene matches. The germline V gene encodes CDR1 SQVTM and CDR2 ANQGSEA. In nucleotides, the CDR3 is TGCAGCGTACCTTTAGCGGGGTTCACAGATACGCAGTATTTT. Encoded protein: CSVPLAGFTDTQYF.

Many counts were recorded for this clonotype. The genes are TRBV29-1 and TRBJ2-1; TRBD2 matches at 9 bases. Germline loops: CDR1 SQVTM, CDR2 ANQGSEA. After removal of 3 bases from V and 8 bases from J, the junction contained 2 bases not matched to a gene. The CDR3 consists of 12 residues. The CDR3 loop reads CSVDASGDEQFF. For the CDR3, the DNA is TGCAGCGTTGACGCTAGCGGGGATGAGCAGTTCTTC.

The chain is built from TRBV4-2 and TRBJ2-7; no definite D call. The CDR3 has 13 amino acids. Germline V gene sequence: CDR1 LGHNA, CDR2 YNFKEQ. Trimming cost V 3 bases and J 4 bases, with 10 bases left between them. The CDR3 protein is CASSQSTLYEQYF. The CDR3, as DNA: TGTGCCAGCAGCCAGTCGACGCTTTACGAGCAGTACTTC.

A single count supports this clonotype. The CDR3 reads CASRSKVPDTQYF. CDR3 nucleotides: TGTGCCAGCAGATCCAAAGTCCCAGATACGCAGTATTTT. The chain combines TRBV6-2 or TRBV6-3 with TRBJ2-3; D not resolved. The CDR3 is 13 residues long. Per the germline V gene, CDR1 is MNHEY and CDR2 is SVGEGT. Between the trimmed V and J ends, which lost 6 bases and 4 bases, there was a span of 11 bases.

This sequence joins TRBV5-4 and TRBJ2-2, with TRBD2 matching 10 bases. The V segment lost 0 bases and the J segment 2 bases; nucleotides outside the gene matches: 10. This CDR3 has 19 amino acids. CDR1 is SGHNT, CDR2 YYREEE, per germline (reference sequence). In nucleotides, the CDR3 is TGTGCCAGCAGCTTGGCCGCCGGACTAGCGGAAATCAACACCGGGGAGCTGTTTTTT. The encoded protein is CASSLAAGLAEINTGELFF.

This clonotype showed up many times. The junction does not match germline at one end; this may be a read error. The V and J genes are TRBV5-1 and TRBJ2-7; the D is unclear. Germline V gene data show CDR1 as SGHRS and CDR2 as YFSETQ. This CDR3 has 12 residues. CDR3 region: CASSLGSGEQYF. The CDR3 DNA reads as TGTGCCAGCAGTTTGGGGTCAGGCGAGCAGTACTTC.

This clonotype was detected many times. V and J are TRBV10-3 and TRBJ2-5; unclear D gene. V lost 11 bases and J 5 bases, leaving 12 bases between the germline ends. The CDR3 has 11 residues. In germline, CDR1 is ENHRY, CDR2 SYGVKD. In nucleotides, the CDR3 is TGTGCCTCCTCGGCAATGGAGACCCAGTACTTC. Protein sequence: CASSAMETQYF.

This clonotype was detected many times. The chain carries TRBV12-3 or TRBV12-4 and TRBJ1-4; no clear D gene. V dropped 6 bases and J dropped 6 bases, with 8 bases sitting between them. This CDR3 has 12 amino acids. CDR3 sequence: CASSGVDEKLFF. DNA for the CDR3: TGTGCCAGCAGCGGGGTCGATGAAAAACTGTTTTTT.

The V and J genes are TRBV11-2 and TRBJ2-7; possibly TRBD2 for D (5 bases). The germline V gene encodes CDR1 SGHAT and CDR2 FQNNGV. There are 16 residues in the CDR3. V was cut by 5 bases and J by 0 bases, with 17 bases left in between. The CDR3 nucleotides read TGTGCCAGCAGCCTATCGGGCGGGCTCGGCTCCTACGAGCAGTACTTC. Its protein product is CASSLSGGLGSYEQYF.

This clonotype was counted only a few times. This CDR3 is CASSVELGSYEQYF. The CDR3 DNA reads TGTGCCAGCAGCGTAGAACTAGGCTCCTACGAGCAGTACTTC. The V gene is TRBV9, the J gene TRBJ2-7, with D perhaps TRBD2 (5 bases). The germline V gene has CDR1 SGDLS and CDR2 YYNGEE. The CDR3 is 14 amino acids. Trimming stripped 0 bases from V and 0 bases from J, with 7 bases between. The full variable domain, with the rest looked up from reference TRBV9 and TRBJ2-7, is DSGVTQTPKHLITATGQRVTLRCSPRSGDLSVYWYQQSLDQGLQFLIQYYNGEERAKGNILERFSAQQFPDLHSELNLSSLELGDSALYFCASSVELGSYEQYFGPGTRLTVT.

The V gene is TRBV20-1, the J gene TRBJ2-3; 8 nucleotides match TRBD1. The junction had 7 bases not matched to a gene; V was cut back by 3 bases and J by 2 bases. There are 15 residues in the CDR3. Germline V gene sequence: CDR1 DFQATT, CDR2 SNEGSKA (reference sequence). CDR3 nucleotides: TGCAGTGCTAGGAAGGGACAGGTTGTCACAGATACGCAGTATTTT. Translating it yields CSARKGQVVTDTQYF.

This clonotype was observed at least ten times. CDR3 in amino acids: CAISHPADEQFF. The CDR3 DNA follows: TGTGCCATCAGCCACCCGGCCGATGAGCAGTTCTTC. This chain links TRBV10-3 with TRBJ2-1; D is undetermined. The CDR3 covers 12 residues. The V gene lost 6 bases and the J gene lost 8 bases, with 11 bases spanning the gap. The germline gives CDR1 ENHRY, CDR2 SYGVKD.